The 8 T cell receptor beta chains listed next were all sequenced from one sample in a study of T cells in Graves' hyperthyroidism and ophthalmopathy (dated by TCRdb to between 2018 and 2020). The library was prepared using multiplex PCR. The sequencer listed for this sample is Illumina HiSeq 2000. The TCR beta CDR3 regions were amplified from the RNA transcripts. For the first round of RT-PCR on the TCR CDR3, the HTBI primer set was used together with the Qiagen OneStep RT-PCR kit. TCRdb reran the public reads through fastp at Q25 and MiXCR, keeping productive beta chains. Every entry covers one CDR3 protein and lists the most common genes and DNA from its rows. Present in this sample are approximately 400,000 distinct CDR3 sequences, about a fifth of which were seen just once. The ten largest clones take up around two fifths of the sample. The sequenced sample consisted of blood. Receptors were obtained from a man between 18 and 29 years old with Graves' ophthalmopathy.

The J gene is TRBJ2-1, the V gene TRBV27, with D unresolved. V dropped 5 bases and J dropped 0 bases, with 8 bases sitting between them. The CDR3 runs 14 residues. The germline CDR1 and CDR2 sequences are MNHEY and SMNVEV (reference sequence). The CDR3, as DNA: TGTGCCAGCAGTAAACGGAGCTCCTACAATGAGCAGTTCTTC. This encodes CASSKRSSYNEQFF.

Many counts were recorded for this clonotype. The chain is built from TRBV20-1 and TRBJ2-5; 9 bases are shared with TRBD2. Trimming cost V 5 bases and J 2 bases; bases outside gene matches: 3. In germline, CDR1 is DFQATT, CDR2 SNEGSKA (reference sequence). The CDR3 has 13 amino acids. CDR3 region: CSAGGGGQETQYF. In nucleotides, the CDR3 is TGCAGTGCTGGCGGGGGGGGACAAGAGACCCAGTACTTC.

The table lists this clonotype with many counts. The rearrangement links TRBV2 to TRBJ1-2; D remains ambiguous. The CDR3 is made up of 12 amino acids. V was clipped by 8 bases and J by 6 bases, with 13 bases between them. Germline V gives CDR1 SNHLY, CDR2 FYNNEI. CDR3 sequence reads: CASFPLGNGYTF. In nucleotides, the CDR3 is TGTGCCAGCTTCCCCTTGGGGAATGGCTACACCTTC. Based on the CDR3 plus reference TRBV2 and TRBJ1-2, the full variable domain is EPEVTQTPSHQVTQMGQEVILRCVPISNHLYFYWYRQILGQKVEFLVSFYNNEISEKSEIFDDQFSVERPDGSNFTLKIRSTKLEDSAMYFCASFPLGNGYTFGSGTRLTVV.

There are many counts of this clonotype. The V and J genes are TRBV20-1 and TRBJ2-7; unclear D gene. There are 13 residues in the CDR3. Looked up from germline, CDR1 is DFQATT and CDR2 is SNEGSKA (reference sequence). The V end lost 2 bases, the J end lost 2 bases, and 10 bases lay between the germline ends. The CDR3 nucleotides read TGCAGTGCTAGACTTACCGGCACCTACGAGCAGTACTTC. Translated: CSARLTGTYEQYF.

The J gene is TRBJ2-1, the V gene TRBV7-3, with 16 bases matching TRBD2. Per the germline V gene, CDR1 is SGHTA and CDR2 is FQGTGA. After removal of 5 bases from V and 8 bases from J, the junction contained 12 bases not matched to a gene. This CDR3 has 18 amino acids. The CDR3 is CASSETGTSGGAGDEQFF. The CDR3 DNA is TGTGCCAGCAGCGAAACCGGGACTAGCGGGGGGGCAGGCGATGAGCAGTTCTTC.

Ten or more counts support this clonotype. The chain carries TRBV7-2 and TRBJ1-5; D is unresolved. V lost 5 bases and J lost 0, with 8 bases in between. This CDR3 has 14 residues. The germline V gene encodes CDR1 SGHTA and CDR2 FQGNSA. This CDR3 is CASSRVSSNQPQHF. CDR3 bases: TGTGCCAGCAGCAGGGTTAGTAGCAATCAGCCCCAGCATTTT.

The gene calls are TRBV20-1 and TRBJ2-1; 10 bases map to TRBD1. The ends lost 6 bases at V and 3 bases at J; junction bases unmatched: 2. The length of the CDR3 is 13 residues. Germline V CDR1 and CDR2: DFQATT, SNEGSKA (reference sequence). Written as DNA, the CDR3 is TGCAGTGCAGGACAGGGGGGCTACAATGAGCAGTTCTTC. It encodes CSAGQGGYNEQFF.

A note on this clonotype: No DNA is shown, since the ends of the CDR3 on it are uncertain; the CDR3 is the one TCRdb lists. This chain connects TRBV27 to TRBJ2-7; no check of the table's D call, TRBD1, against the DNA was made. Germline V lookup: CDR1 MNHEY, CDR2 SMNVEV (reference sequence). The CDR3 spans 16 residues, counting both ends. The CDR3 reads CASSSSDGTLGDEQYF.